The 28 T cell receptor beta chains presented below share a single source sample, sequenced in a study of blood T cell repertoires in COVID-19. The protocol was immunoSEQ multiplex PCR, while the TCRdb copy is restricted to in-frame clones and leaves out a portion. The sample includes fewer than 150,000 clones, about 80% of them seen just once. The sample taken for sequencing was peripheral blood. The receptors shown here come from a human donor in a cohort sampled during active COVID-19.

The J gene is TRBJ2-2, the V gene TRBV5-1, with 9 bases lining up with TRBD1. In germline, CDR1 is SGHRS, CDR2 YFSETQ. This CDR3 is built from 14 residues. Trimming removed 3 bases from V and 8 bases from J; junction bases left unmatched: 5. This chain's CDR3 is CASSSLQGAGELFF. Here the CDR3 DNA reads TGCGCCAGCAGCTCATTACAGGGGGCTGGGGAGCTGTTTTTT.

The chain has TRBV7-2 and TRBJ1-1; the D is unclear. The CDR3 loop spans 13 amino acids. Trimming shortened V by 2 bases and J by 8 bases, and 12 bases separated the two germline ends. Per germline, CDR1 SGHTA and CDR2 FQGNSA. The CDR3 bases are TGTGCCAGCAGCTTACGGGGATGGGGAGAAGCTTTCTTT. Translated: CASSLRGWGEAFF.

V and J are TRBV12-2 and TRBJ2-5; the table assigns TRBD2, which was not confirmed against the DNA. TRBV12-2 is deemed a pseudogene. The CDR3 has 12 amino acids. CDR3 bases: TGTGCAAGTCGCTTAGGAGGTGAGACCCAGTACTTC. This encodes CASRLGGETQYF.

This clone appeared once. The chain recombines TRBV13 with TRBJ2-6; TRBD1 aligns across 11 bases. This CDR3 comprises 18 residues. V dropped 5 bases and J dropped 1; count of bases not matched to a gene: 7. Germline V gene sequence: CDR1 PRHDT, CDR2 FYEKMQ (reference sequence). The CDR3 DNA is TGTGCCAGCAGCACGGCGGGACAGGGGGTTTCTGGGGCCAACGTCCTGACTTTC. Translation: CASSTAGQGVSGANVLTF. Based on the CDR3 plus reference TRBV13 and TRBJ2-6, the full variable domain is AAGVIQSPRHLIKEKRETATLKCYPIPRHDTVYWYQQGPGQDPQFLISFYEKMQSDKGSIPDRFSAQQFSDYHSELNMSSLELGDSALYFCASSTAGQGVSGANVLTFGAGSRLTVL.

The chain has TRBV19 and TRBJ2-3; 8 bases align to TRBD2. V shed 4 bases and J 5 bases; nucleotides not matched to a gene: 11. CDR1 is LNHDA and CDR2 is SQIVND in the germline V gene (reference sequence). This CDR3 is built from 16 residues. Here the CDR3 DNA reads TGTGCCAGTAGTACGACTAGCGCGGGGAGGGGAGATACGCAGTATTTT. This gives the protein CASSTTSAGRGDTQYF.

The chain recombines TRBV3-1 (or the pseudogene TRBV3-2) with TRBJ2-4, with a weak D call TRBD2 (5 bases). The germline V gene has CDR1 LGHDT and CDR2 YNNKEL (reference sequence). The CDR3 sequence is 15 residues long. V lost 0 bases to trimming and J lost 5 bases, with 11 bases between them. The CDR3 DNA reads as TGTGCCAGCAGCCAAGATGCGACTAAGGAAAACATTCAGTACTTC. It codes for CASSQDATKENIQYF.

This CDR3 reads CASSLVQALPRNQPQHF. CDR3 DNA: TGTGCCAGCAGCTTAGTTCAGGCCCTCCCACGCAATCAGCCCCAGCATTTT. The chain uses TRBV7-3 and TRBJ1-5; D ambiguous. Germline V lookup: CDR1 SGHTA, CDR2 FQGTGA. There are 17 residues in the CDR3. The germline V and J ends were trimmed by 2 bases and 2 bases, with 16 bases remaining between them. The full variable domain, completed using reference TRBV7-3 and TRBJ1-5, is GAGVSQTPSNKVTEKGKYVELRCDPISGHTALYWYRQSLGQGPEFLIYFQGTGAADDSGLPNDRFFAVRPEGSVSTLKIQRTERGDSAVYLCASSLVQALPRNQPQHFGDGTRLSIL.

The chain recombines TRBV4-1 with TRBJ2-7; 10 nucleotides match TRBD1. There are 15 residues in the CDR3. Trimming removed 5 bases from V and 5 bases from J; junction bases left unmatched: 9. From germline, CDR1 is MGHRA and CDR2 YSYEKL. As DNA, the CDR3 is TGCGCCAGCAGCAAAACCGGGACAGGGGCCCACGAGCAGTACTTC. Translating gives CASSKTGTGAHEQYF.

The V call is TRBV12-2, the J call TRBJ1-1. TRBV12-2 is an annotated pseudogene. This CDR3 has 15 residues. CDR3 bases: TGTGCAAGTCGCTTAGAGCTAGCTATGAACACTGAAGCTTTCTTT. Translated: CASRLELAMNTEAFF.

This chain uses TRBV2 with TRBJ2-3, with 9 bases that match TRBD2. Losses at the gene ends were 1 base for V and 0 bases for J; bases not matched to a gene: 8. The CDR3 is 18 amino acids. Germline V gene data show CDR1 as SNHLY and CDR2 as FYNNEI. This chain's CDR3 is CASSEGLAGITSTDTQYF. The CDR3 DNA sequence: TGTGCCAGCAGTGAAGGCCTAGCGGGGATCACTAGCACAGATACGCAGTATTTT.

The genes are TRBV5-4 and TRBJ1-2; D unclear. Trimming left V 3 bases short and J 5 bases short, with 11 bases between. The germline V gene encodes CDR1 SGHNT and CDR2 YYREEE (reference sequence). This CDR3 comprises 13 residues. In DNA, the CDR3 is TGTGCCAGCAGCTCCGCCCGGGGTTATGGCTACACCTTC. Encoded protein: CASSSARGYGYTF.

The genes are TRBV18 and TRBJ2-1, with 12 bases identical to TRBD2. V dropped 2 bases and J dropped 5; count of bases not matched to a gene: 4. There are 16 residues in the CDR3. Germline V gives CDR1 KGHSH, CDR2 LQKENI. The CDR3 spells CASSPRTSGIHNEQFF. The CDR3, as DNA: TGTGCCAGCTCACCAAGGACTAGCGGGATTCACAATGAGCAGTTCTTC.

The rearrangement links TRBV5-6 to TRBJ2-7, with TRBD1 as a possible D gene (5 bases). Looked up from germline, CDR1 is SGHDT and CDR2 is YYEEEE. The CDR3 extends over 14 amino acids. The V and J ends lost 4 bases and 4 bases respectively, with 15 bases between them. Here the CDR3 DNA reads TGTGCCAGCAGCCGTACCGACAGTAGATACGAGCAGTACTTC. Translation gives CASSRTDSRYEQYF.

CDR3 sequence reads: CAISEDHGGSPLHF. Written as DNA, the CDR3 is TGTGCCATCAGTGAGGACCACGGAGGTTCACCCCTCCACTTT. The chain has TRBV10-3 and TRBJ1-6; D is unclear. Germline CDR1 ENHRY, CDR2 SYGVKD. Deletions cut 2 bases from V and 9 bases from J, with 11 bases between. The CDR3 is made up of 14 amino acids.

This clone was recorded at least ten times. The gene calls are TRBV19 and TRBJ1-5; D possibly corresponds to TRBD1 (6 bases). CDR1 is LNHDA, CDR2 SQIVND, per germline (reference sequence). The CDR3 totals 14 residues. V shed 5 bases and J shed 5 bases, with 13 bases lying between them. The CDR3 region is CASSLVGGYQPQHF. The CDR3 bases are TGTGCCAGTAGTCTAGTTGGGGGCTATCAGCCCCAGCATTTT.

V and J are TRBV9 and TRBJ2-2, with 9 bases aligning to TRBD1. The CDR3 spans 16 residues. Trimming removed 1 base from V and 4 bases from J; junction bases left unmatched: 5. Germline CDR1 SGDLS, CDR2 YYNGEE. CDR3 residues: CASSVFGTGTTGELFF. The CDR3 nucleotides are TGTGCCAGCAGCGTATTCGGGACAGGGACCACCGGGGAGCTGTTTTTT.

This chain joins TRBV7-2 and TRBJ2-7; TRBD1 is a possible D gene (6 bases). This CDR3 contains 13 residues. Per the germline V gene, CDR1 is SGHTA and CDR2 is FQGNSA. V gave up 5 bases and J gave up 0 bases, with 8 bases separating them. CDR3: CASSADSSYEQYF. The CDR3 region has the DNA TGTGCCAGCAGCGCGGACAGCTCCTACGAGCAGTACTTC.

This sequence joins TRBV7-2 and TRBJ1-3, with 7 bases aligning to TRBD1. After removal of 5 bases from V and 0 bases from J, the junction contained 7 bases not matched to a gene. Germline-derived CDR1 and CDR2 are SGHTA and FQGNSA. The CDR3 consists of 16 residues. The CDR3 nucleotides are TGTGCCAGCAGCCGTGACAGGGCAAGCTCTGGAAACACCATATATTTT. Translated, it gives CASSRDRASSGNTIYF.

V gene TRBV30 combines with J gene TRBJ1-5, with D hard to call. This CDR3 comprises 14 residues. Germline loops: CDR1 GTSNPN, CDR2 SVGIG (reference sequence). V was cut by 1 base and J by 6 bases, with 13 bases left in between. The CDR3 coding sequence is TGTGCCTGGAGTGGAACAAAGAGGAGTCAGCCCCAGCATTTT. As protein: CAWSGTKRSQPQHF.

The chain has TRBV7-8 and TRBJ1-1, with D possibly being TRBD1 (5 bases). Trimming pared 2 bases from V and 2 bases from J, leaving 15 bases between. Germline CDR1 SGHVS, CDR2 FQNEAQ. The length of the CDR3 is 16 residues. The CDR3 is CASSLQAGRQNTEAFF. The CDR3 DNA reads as TGTGCCAGCAGCTTACAAGCGGGACGGCAAAACACTGAAGCTTTCTTT. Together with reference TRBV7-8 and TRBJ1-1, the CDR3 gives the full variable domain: GAGVSQSPRYKVAKRGQDVALRCDPISGHVSLFWYQQALGQGPEFLTYFQNEAQLDKSGLPSDRFFAERPEGSVSTLKIQRTQQEDSAVYLCASSLQAGRQNTEAFFGQGTRLTVV.

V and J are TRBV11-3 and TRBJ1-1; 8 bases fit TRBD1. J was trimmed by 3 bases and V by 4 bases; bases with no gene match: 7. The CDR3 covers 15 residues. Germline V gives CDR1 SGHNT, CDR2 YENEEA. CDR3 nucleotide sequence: TGTGCCAGCAGCTCCCGGACAGGGTTGGACACTGAAGCTTTCTTT. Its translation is CASSSRTGLDTEAFF. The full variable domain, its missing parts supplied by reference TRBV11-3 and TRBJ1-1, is EAGVVQSPRYKIIEKKQPVAFWCNPISGHNTLYWYLQNLGQGPELLIRYENEEAVDDSQLPKDRFSAERLKGVDSTLKIQPAELGDSAVYLCASSSRTGLDTEAFFGQGTRLTVV.

For the CDR3, the DNA is TGCGCCAGCCGCCCCGCCCTCAGGCCCTCCGAGCAGTACTTC. Amino acids: CASRPALRPSEQYF. The rearrangement links TRBV23-1 to TRBJ2-7; D unresolved. TRBV23-1 has ORF status, its function being uncertain. The germline V and J ends were trimmed by 8 bases and 6 bases, with 20 bases remaining between them. The CDR3 covers 14 residues.

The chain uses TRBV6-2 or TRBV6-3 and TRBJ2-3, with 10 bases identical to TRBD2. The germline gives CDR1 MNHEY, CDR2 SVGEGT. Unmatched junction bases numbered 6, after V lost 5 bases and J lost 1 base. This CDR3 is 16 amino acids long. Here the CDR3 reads CASSDRAGGGTDTQYF. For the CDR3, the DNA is TGTGCCAGCAGTGATAGAGCGGGGGGGGGCACAGATACGCAGTATTTT.

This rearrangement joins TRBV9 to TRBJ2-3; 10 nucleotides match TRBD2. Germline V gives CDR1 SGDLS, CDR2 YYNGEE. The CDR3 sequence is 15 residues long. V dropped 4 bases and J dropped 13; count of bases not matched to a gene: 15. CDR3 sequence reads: CASSTTGTSAGTEYF. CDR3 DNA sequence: TGTGCCAGCAGCACAACCGGGACTAGCGCCGGGACAGAGTATTTT. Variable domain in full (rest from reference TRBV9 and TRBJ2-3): DSGVTQTPKHLITATGQRVTLRCSPRSGDLSVYWYQQSLDQGLQFLIQYYNGEERAKGNILERFSAQQFPDLHSELNLSSLELGDSALYFCASSTTGTSAGTEYFGPGTRLTVL.

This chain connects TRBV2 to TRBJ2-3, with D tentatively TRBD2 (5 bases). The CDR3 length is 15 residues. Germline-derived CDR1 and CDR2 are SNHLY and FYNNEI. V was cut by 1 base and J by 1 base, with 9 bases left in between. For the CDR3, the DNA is TGTGCCAGCAGTGAAGGAGGGATACGCACAGATACGCAGTATTTT. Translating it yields CASSEGGIRTDTQYF. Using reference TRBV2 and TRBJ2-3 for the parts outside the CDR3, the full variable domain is EPEVTQTPSHQVTQMGQEVILRCVPISNHLYFYWYRQILGQKVEFLVSFYNNEISEKSEIFDDQFSVERPDGSNFTLKIRSTKLEDSAMYFCASSEGGIRTDTQYFGPGTRLTVL.

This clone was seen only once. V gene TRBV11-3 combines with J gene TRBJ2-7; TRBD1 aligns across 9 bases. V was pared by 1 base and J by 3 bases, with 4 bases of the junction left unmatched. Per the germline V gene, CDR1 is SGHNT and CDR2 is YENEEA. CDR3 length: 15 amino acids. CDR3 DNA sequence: TGTGCCAGCAGCTTAGGTGGGACAGGGCACTACGAGCAGTACTTC. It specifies CASSLGGTGHYEQYF.

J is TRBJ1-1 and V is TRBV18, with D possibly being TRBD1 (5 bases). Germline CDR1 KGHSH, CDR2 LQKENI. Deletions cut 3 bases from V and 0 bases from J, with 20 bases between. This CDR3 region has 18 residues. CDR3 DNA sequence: TGTGCCAGCTCACCGCAGGGCACCCACGGCCTATTGAACACTGAAGCTTTCTTT. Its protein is CASSPQGTHGLLNTEAFF. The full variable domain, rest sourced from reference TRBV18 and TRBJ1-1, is NAGVMQNPRHLVRRRGQEARLRCSPMKGHSHVYWYRQLPEEGLKFMVYLQKENIIDESGMPKERFSAEFPKEGPSILRIQQVVRGDSAAYFCASSPQGTHGLLNTEAFFGQGTRLTVV.

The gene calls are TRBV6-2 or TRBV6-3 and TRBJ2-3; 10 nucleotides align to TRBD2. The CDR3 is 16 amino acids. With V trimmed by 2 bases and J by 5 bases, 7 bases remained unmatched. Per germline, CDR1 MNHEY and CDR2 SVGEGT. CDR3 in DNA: TGTGCCAGCAGTTACAGCAGCGGGGGGGCCGAAGATACGCAGTATTTT. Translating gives CASSYSSGGAEDTQYF.